This TCR beta chain stems from a study of T cells expressing NK-cell markers. TCRdb reprocessed the 5' RACE reads and reports one entry per CDR3 protein, with no DNA. The sample has 500,000 or so distinct CDR3 sequences. Notes on the study in general: Each of six donors carried dominant NKG2C+ clonotypes accounting for about 1.0-7.5% of CD8+ T cells.

The CDR3 covers 16 residues. Details on this clonotype: Its antigen is unidentified.

The clonotype originates from a young man in good health. The sequencing sample was made of blood T cells: a sorted CD56 or NKG2C T cell subset, CD4+ or CD8+ T cells, or bulk PBMC T cells (not recorded which). V usage is TRBV12-3 or TRBV12-4 and J usage is TRBJ2-4. CDR3 in amino acids: CASNLGGLLAKNIQYF.